The T cell receptor (beta chain) described here comes from a study of blood T cell repertoires in COVID-19 (dated by TCRdb to about 2020). About the study as a whole: Samples from collaborators originated in the United States, Italy and Spain and spanned both the acute and convalescent phases of COVID-19. The prospective study material was composed of cDNA or gDNA derived from T cells, B-cell-depleted T cells, or PBMCs. The dataset comprised deeply sampled blood TCRbeta repertoires from subjects exposed to, actively infected with, or recovered from COVID-19. The repertoires were made available in a free public database intended to serve as a resource for research on the immune response to SARS-CoV-2. Samples came from the ongoing ImmuneRACE study (first 160 participants) plus 1,254 subjects from 6 global collaborators. Sample metadata almost always included a de-identified subject ID, COVID-19 status, age in years and sex. HLA class I and class II types, where available, came from metadata supplied by the sample provider rather than from assay-based typing.

TCRbeta CDR3 regions were amplified from genomic DNA using the immunoSEQ Assay, a bias-controlled multiplex PCR. The authors' analysis ran thus. Nucleated cell counts per sample were estimated from amplification of reference gene primers within the assay. To quantify the absolute abundance of each unique TCRbeta CDR3 rearrangement, sequence reads were collapsed and filtered. For each sample, productive Simpson clonality was calculated as the square root of Simpson's diversity index across productive rearrangements. Held by TCRdb, this immuneACCESS table contains in-frame sequences only and omits some clones. Under half of the omission traces to an unresolved V gene where checked; the cause of the rest is unknown. Clone size and V and J calls were adopted from that table, with D and trimming inferred from the DNA. The sample yields tens of thousands of clones; about four fifths were counted once. Together, the top ten hold 10% to 15% of the sample.

The investigation overall reported the following: The amount of clinical and demographic metadata varied by source and participant and was provided uncurated.

At one collaborating source in Seattle, patients were enrolled during active infection and were followed longitudinally through the course of disease. Each collaborating institution followed its own protocols to collect whole blood in K2EDTA tubes. For TCRbeta analysis, collaborators shipped samples in one of three forms: frozen whole blood, isolated PBMCs, or DNA extracted from either of those sample types. CDR1 and CDR2 were assigned from the germline V gene (reference sequence) as LNHNV and YYDKDF. Including cysteine and phenylalanine, the CDR3 has 14 amino acids. The retained sequence is limited to the CDR3, 42 bases, with the frame set at the first base. V and J lose 3 bases and 8 bases, and a span of 13 bases separates them. About this clone itself: The clone's antigen remains unknown. Per-nucleotide qualities are absent, and no much larger clonotype sits a single base away.

The sequence came from a middle-aged man with COVID-19, enrolled during active disease. The chain couples TRBV15 to TRBJ1-4; TRBD1 might be the D gene, on 5 matching bases. The sequenced sample was peripheral blood. The CDR3 has the sequence CATSSQMEGEKLFF. Read as DNA, the sequence is TGTGCCACCAGCAGCCAAATGGAGGGGGAAAAACTGTTTTTT.